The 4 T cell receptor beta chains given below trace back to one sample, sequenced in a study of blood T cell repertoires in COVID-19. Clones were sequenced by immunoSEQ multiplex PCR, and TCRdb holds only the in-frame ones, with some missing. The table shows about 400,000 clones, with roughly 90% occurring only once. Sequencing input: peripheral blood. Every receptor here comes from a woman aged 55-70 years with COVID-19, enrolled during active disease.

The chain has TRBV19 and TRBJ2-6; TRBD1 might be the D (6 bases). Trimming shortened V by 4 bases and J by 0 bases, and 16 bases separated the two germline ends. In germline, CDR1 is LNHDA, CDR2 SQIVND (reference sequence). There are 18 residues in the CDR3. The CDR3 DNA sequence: TGTGCCAGTAGTACCAGACAGGCCTCCCCCTCTGGGGCCAACGTCCTGACTTTC. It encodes CASSTRQASPSGANVLTF.

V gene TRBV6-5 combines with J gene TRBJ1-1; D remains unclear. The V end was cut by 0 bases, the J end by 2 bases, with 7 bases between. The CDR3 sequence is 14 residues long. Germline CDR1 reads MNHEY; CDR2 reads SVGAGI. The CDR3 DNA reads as TGTGCCAGCAGTTACTCGAAACACAACACTGAAGCTTTCTTT. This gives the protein CASSYSKHNTEAFF.

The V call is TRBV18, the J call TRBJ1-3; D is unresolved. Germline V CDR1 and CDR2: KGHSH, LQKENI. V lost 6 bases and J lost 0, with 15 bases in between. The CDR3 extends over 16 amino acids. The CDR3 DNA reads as TGTGCCAGCTCTCCAGGTCAGATTGGCTCTGGAAACACCATATATTTT. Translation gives CASSPGQIGSGNTIYF.

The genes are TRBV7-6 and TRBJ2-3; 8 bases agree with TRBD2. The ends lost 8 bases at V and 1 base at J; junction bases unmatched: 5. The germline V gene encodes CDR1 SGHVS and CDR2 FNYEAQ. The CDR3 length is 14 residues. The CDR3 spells CASGGRSRTDTQYF. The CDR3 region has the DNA TGTGCCAGCGGCGGGAGGAGCCGCACAGATACGCAGTATTTT.